Each of the 23 T cell receptor beta chains below was sequenced from the same sample in a study of blood T cell repertoires in COVID-19. Assay used: immunoSEQ multiplex PCR; TCRdb lists only in-frame clones, some missing. The table lists about 390,000 clones, about 89% of them singletons. The sequenced material came from peripheral blood. The source is a woman in her sixties or seventies with COVID-19, enrolled during active disease.

The rearrangement joins TRBV19 to TRBJ2-5; no clear D. V lost 1 base to trimming and J lost 5 bases, with 11 bases between them. Germline lookup yields CDR1 LNHDA and CDR2 SQIVND (reference sequence). The CDR3 sequence is 14 residues long. CDR3 sequence reads: CASSIVNSQETQYF. The DNA for the CDR3 is TGTGCCAGTAGTATAGTTAACAGCCAGGAGACCCAGTACTTC.

This clone is a singleton in its sample. The chain couples TRBV10-3 to TRBJ2-4; TRBD1 matches 10 bases. Germline loops: CDR1 ENHRY, CDR2 SYGVKD. After removal of 4 bases from V and 6 bases from J, the junction contained 6 bases not matched to a gene. CDR3 length equals 15 residues. CDR3 in DNA: TGTGCCATCAGTGCCGGGACAGGGGAGGGAAACATTCAGTACTTC. It yields the protein CAISAGTGEGNIQYF.

This chain uses TRBV7-2 with TRBJ1-1; D is possibly TRBD1 (5 bases). The CDR3 runs 14 residues. V was clipped by 1 base and J by 4 bases, with 10 bases between them. Germline V gene data show CDR1 as SGHTA and CDR2 as FQGNSA. The CDR3 reads CASSLVGVGTEAFF. The CDR3, as DNA: TGTGCCAGCAGCTTAGTAGGGGTGGGCACTGAAGCTTTCTTT.

This sequence joins TRBV15 and TRBJ1-2; 8 bases match TRBD1. Germline trimming cut 0 bases from V and 2 bases from J; bases unmatched to any gene: 2. This CDR3 is 15 amino acids long. Germline loops: CDR1 LNHNV, CDR2 YYDKDF (reference sequence). CDR3 bases: TGTGCCACCAGCAGAGATGGGGACAGGAACTATGGCTACACCTTC. This codes for CATSRDGDRNYGYTF.

The V gene is TRBV11-2, the J gene TRBJ2-7; TRBD1 might be the D (5 bases). The V end was cut by 5 bases, the J end by 5 bases, with 22 bases between. This CDR3 is built from 16 residues. CDR1 SGHAT and CDR2 FQNNGV come from the germline V gene. For the CDR3, the DNA is TGTGCCAGCAGCCCCCAGAGTTATGGAGCAGGGAACGAGCAGTACTTC. It yields the protein CASSPQSYGAGNEQYF.

The gene calls are TRBV2 and TRBJ1-1; 7 bases line up with TRBD1. V lost 8 bases, J lost 0 bases, and 6 bases stayed unmatched. The CDR3 has 14 residues. CDR1 and CDR2 from the germline V gene are SNHLY and FYNNEI. CDR3 sequence reads: CASLRTGVNTEAFF. The CDR3 DNA reads as TGTGCCAGCCTGAGAACAGGGGTGAACACTGAAGCTTTCTTT.

The chain carries TRBV2 and TRBJ1-1, with TRBD1 matching over 7 bases. CDR1 SNHLY and CDR2 FYNNEI come from the germline V gene. CDR3 size: 15 residues. V lost 5 bases to trimming and J lost 3 bases; unmatched junction nucleotides: 9. In DNA form, the CDR3 reads TGTGCCAGCAGTTCTAGACAGGGAGGCTACACTGAAGCTTTCTTT. It yields the protein CASSSRQGGYTEAFF.

This clone was detected many times. The chain carries TRBV5-1 and TRBJ1-1; D is uncertain. V was clipped by 3 bases and J by 6 bases, with 9 bases between them. The length of the CDR3 is 12 residues. Germline assignment: CDR1 SGHRS and CDR2 YFSETQ. CDR3 bases: TGCGCCAGCAGCTGGTTGGGAGCTGAAGCTTTCTTT. It codes for CASSWLGAEAFF.

The V call is TRBV2, the J call TRBJ2-7; 8 bases align to TRBD1. V lost 6 bases to trimming and J lost 4 bases; unmatched junction nucleotides: 14. The CDR3 has 16 residues. Germline V lookup: CDR1 SNHLY, CDR2 FYNNEI. CDR3 DNA: TGTGCCAGCAGGACCTCAGGGCAGGGGGCGAGATACGAGCAGTACTTC. As protein: CASRTSGQGARYEQYF.

This clone showed up just once. The gene calls are TRBV6-1 and TRBJ2-2; D is unclear. The CDR3 length is 17 residues. V was cut by 1 base and J by 2 bases, with 14 bases left in between. Germline V gene lookup returns CDR1 MNHNS and CDR2 SASEGT. CDR3 in DNA: TGTGCCAGCAGTGAAGTTAAGGCAGAACTAAACACCGGGGAGCTGTTTTTT. It specifies CASSEVKAELNTGELFF.

The rearrangement joins TRBV19 to TRBJ1-4; 8 nucleotides line up with TRBD1. The germline gives CDR1 LNHDA, CDR2 SQIVND (reference sequence). V lost 1 base to trimming and J lost 8 bases; unmatched junction nucleotides: 6. The CDR3 totals 15 residues. DNA of the CDR3: TGTGCCAGTAGTATAGTCCAGGGGGCTTACGAAAAACTGTTTTTT. This codes for CASSIVQGAYEKLFF.

The rearrangement joins TRBV3-1 (or the pseudogene TRBV3-2) to TRBJ1-5, with TRBD1 matching over 10 bases. This CDR3 comprises 14 residues. Trimming cost V 4 bases and J 7 bases; bases outside gene matches: 4. Germline CDR1 LGHDT, CDR2 YNNKEL (reference sequence). CDR3: CASSLRQGAQPQHF. In DNA form, the CDR3 reads TGTGCCAGCAGCCTCAGACAGGGGGCCCAGCCCCAGCATTTT.

V usage is TRBV29-1 and J usage is TRBJ1-2, with D uncertain. Germline V gene sequence: CDR1 SQVTM, CDR2 ANQGSEA. Trimming shortened V by 2 bases and J by 3 bases, and 13 bases separated the two germline ends. This CDR3 has 14 residues. CDR3 nucleotide sequence: TGCAGCGTTGAAAGCGGGAAGCGGGACTATGGCTACACCTTC. Translation: CSVESGKRDYGYTF.

This clone has just a few counts. The CDR3 DNA reads as TGTGCCAGCACCGCCGGCGGGGATGGCTACACCTTC. Protein sequence: CASTAGGDGYTF. This chain uses TRBV28 with TRBJ1-2, with D uncertain. CDR3 length equals 12 residues. The V end lost 7 bases, the J end lost 6 bases, and 12 bases lay between the germline ends. Germline values: CDR1 MDHEN, CDR2 SYDVKM.

The V call is TRBV6-1, the J call TRBJ1-5; the D gene is possibly TRBD1 (5 bases). This CDR3 comprises 16 residues. In germline, CDR1 is MNHNS, CDR2 SASEGT. The V and J ends lost 4 bases and 1 base respectively, with 14 bases between them. Written as DNA, the CDR3 is TGTGCCAGCAGTGCGAGGAGGGGCTCGAGCAATCAGCCCCAGCATTTT. This codes for CASSARRGSSNQPQHF.

This clone showed up just once. This chain joins TRBV5-6 and TRBJ1-1; 10 bases map to TRBD1. Germline V CDR1 and CDR2: SGHDT, YYEEEE. With V trimmed by 0 bases and J by 3 bases, 5 bases remained unmatched. This CDR3 is 16 amino acids long. As DNA, the CDR3 is TGTGCCAGCAGCTTGGGGTTGACAGGGGGCCACACTGAAGCTTTCTTT. Its translation: CASSLGLTGGHTEAFF. Filled out from reference TRBV5-6 and TRBJ1-1, the complete variable domain reads DAGVTQSPTHLIKTRGQQVTLRCSPKSGHDTVSWYQQALGQGPQFIFQYYEEEERQRGNFPDRFSGHQFPNYSSELNVNALLLGDSALYLCASSLGLTGGHTEAFFGQGTRLTVV.

The genes are TRBV5-1 and TRBJ1-1; unclear D gene. The CDR3 has 13 amino acids. Trimming took 5 bases from V and 0 from J, leaving 8 bases between them. The V gene's germline CDR1 is SGHRS and CDR2 YFSETQ. The CDR3 DNA reads TGCGCCAGCAGTGAAGCCTTGAACACTGAAGCTTTCTTT. Protein product: CASSEALNTEAFF. The complete variable domain, with remaining parts taken from reference TRBV5-1 and TRBJ1-1, reads KAGVTQTPRYLIKTRGQQVTLSCSPISGHRSVSWYQQTPGQGLQFLFEYFSETQRNKGNFPGRFSGRQFSNSRSEMNVSTLELGDSALYLCASSEALNTEAFFGQGTRLTVV.

This chain joins TRBV11-2 and TRBJ2-7; 11 bases are a match to TRBD2. V lost 0 bases to trimming and J lost 3 bases; unmatched junction nucleotides: 7. CDR1 and CDR2 from the germline V gene are SGHAT and FQNNGV. This CDR3 is 17 amino acids long. Written as DNA, the CDR3 is TGTGCCAGCAGCTTAGACGGAGGGACTAGCGGCAACTACGAGCAGTACTTC. This translates into CASSLDGGTSGNYEQYF. The entire variable domain, with the rest obtained from reference TRBV11-2 and TRBJ2-7, is as follows: EAGVAQSPRYKIIEKRQSVAFWCNPISGHATLYWYQQILGQGPKLLIQFQNNGVVDDSQLPKDRFSAERLKGVDSTLKIQPAKLEDSAVYLCASSLDGGTSGNYEQYFGPGTRLTVT.

The CDR3 nucleotides are TGTGCCAGCAGCGTAGTGCAGGGAGAGACCCAGTACTTC. Residues: CASSVVQGETQYF. The chain employs TRBV9 and TRBJ2-5; D may be TRBD1 (5 bases). The CDR3 extends over 13 amino acids. Trimming took off 0 bases at V and 4 bases at J, with 7 bases between the two ends. CDR1 and CDR2 from the germline V gene are SGDLS and YYNGEE.

The rearrangement uses TRBV28 and TRBJ1-6; perhaps TRBD1 as D (6 bases). The V gene lost 4 bases and the J gene lost 0 bases, with 19 bases spanning the gap. Germline V gene data show CDR1 as MDHEN and CDR2 as SYDVKM. This CDR3 has 19 residues. The CDR3 reads CASSSNGRTASSYNSPLHF. The CDR3 region has the DNA TGTGCCAGCAGTTCCAACGGACGGACAGCGAGCTCCTATAATTCACCCCTCCACTTT.

The sample holds a few counts of this clone. The chain recombines TRBV5-1 with TRBJ2-7; possible D gene TRBD2, 5 bases. Trimming cost V 4 bases and J 5 bases, with 22 bases left between them. Germline-derived CDR1 and CDR2 are SGHRS and YFSETQ. The CDR3 extends over 16 amino acids. The CDR3 sequence is CASSQEGGRPPHEQYF. The CDR3 nucleotides are TGCGCCAGCAGCCAAGAAGGCGGGCGTCCTCCCCACGAGCAGTACTTC.

The J gene is TRBJ1-2, the V gene TRBV19; 11 nucleotides match TRBD1. The CDR3 has 13 residues. The germline V gene encodes CDR1 LNHDA and CDR2 SQIVND (reference sequence). The ends lost 7 bases at V and 6 bases at J; junction bases unmatched: 4. Here the CDR3 reads CASTGQGANGYTF. The CDR3 coding sequence is TGTGCCAGTACTGGACAGGGGGCAAATGGCTACACCTTC.

The V gene is TRBV2, the J gene TRBJ1-4; 7 bases match TRBD1. V shed 7 bases and J 3 bases; nucleotides not matched to a gene: 5. Germline V lookup: CDR1 SNHLY, CDR2 FYNNEI. This CDR3 contains 14 residues. This chain's CDR3 is CASIAQGANEKLFF. The CDR3 region has the DNA TGTGCCAGCATTGCGCAGGGGGCTAATGAAAAACTGTTTTTT.